This T cell receptor (beta chain) was profiled in a study of OX40 agonist ivuxolimab in advanced cancers. With baseline, cycle 4 day 1, and cycle 7 day 1 as timepoints, blood was sampled. Sequencing was performed with immunoSEQ multiplex PCR; in TCRdb, only in-frame clones are kept and a portion is missing. The sample consists of roughly 70,000 clones, 65% to 90% of them appearing once. Study-level results: Clonal expansion was seen in CD4+ and CD8+ blood T cells by week 6 at 0.1 to 3.0 mg/kg.

Concerning this clone itself: No antigen is known for it.

The CDR3 covers 16 residues. V lost 0 bases, J lost 4 bases, and 15 bases lay in between. From germline, CDR1 is MNHEY and CDR2 SVGAGI. The sequence was collected from an adult with an advanced solid tumor such as melanoma, head and neck, liver or kidney cancer. Sequencing was performed on CD4+ or CD8+ T cells sorted from blood, taken in a trial of the OX40 agonist ivuxolimab. The rearrangement uses TRBV6-5 and TRBJ1-1; TRBD1 might be the D (6 bases). CDR3 in DNA: TGTGCCAGCAGTTACTCATCAGGGGCGTTGAGCACTGAAGCTTTCTTT. Amino acids: CASSYSSGALSTEAFF.